The 23 T cell receptor beta chains below all came from one sample that was sequenced in a study of post-analysis software for immune sequencing data. Study-wide findings and caveats: A few TRBV segments appeared more often in patients than in controls, and TRBV5-6, TRBV5-1 and TRBV20-1 were among these.

Carried by the TCR beta cDNA libraries were unique molecular identifiers. TCRdb reprocessed the PCR reads via MiXCR and lists one record per CDR3 protein. Here the sample spans 700,000 to 900,000 distinct CDR3 sequences, 35% to 55% being singletons. For these TCRs, the target antigens are not known. Specimen: blood. The receptor source for this set is a girl aged 10 to 17 with multiple sclerosis.

The rearrangement uses TRBV6-2 or TRBV6-3 and TRBJ1-5; the D is unclear. V lost 1 base, J lost 6 bases, and 7 bases lay in between. The germline CDR1 and CDR2 sequences are MNHEY and SVGEGT. There are 13 residues in the CDR3. This chain's CDR3 is CASSYYSSQPQHF. DNA of the CDR3: TGTGCCAGCAGTTACTATTCGAGTCAGCCCCAGCATTTT.

This clonotype was counted between two and nine times. CDR3 in DNA: TGCAGTGCCCTAGCGGGAGTAGATACGCAGTATTTT. Translated, it gives CSALAGVDTQYF. This chain connects TRBV20-1 to TRBJ2-3, with TRBD2 matching 10 bases. The ends lost 6 bases at V and 5 bases at J; junction bases unmatched: 2. The V gene's germline CDR1 is DFQATT and CDR2 SNEGSKA (reference sequence). The CDR3 covers 12 residues.

This clonotype has a count of ten or more. CDR3 coding DNA: TGCAGTGCCATCGACACAGGGAACTCACCCCTCCACTTT. It encodes CSAIDTGNSPLHF. This chain uses TRBV20-1 with TRBJ1-6; D is perhaps TRBD1 (6 bases). Trimming removed 6 bases at V and 10 bases at J, with 16 bases between. The CDR3 spans 13 residues. Per the germline V gene, CDR1 is DFQATT and CDR2 is SNEGSKA (reference sequence).

The chain recombines TRBV12-3 or TRBV12-4 with TRBJ1-1; D not resolved. The V end lost 3 bases, the J end lost 4 bases, and 6 bases lay between the germline ends. The CDR3 sequence is 12 residues long. The CDR3 DNA follows: TGTGCCAGCAGTTTTTCAGTCACTGAAGCTTTCTTT. It is translated as CASSFSVTEAFF.

The chain links TRBV27 to TRBJ2-5; 7 nucleotides agree with TRBD1. Germline trimming cut 10 bases from V and 3 bases from J; bases unmatched to any gene: 5. Germline-derived CDR1 and CDR2 are MNHEY and SMNVEV (reference sequence). This CDR3 is 12 amino acids long. The CDR3 bases are TGTGCCAACCGGGACAGTGAAGAGACCCAGTACTTC. Protein: CANRDSEETQYF.

With respect to this clonotype: This may be a read error, as it is one base from a much larger clone. The chain links TRBV7-9 to TRBJ2-1, with 8 bases identical to TRBD2. Germline loops: CDR1 SEHNR, CDR2 FQNEAQ (reference sequence). The trim removed 2 bases at V and 5 bases at J, leaving 2 bases unmatched. This CDR3 is built from 14 residues. CDR3 region: CASSLPAGDNEQFF. The CDR3 bases are TGTGCCAGCAGCTTACCAGCGGGAGACAATGAGCAGTTCTTC.

In this sample, this clonotype turned up a few times. The rearrangement joins TRBV11-1 to TRBJ2-7, with a weak D call TRBD1 (6 bases). This CDR3 comprises 14 residues. The germline gives CDR1 SGHAT, CDR2 FQDESV (reference sequence). The ends were cut back, 3 bases at V and 6 bases at J, with 15 bases in the middle. The CDR3 DNA sequence: TGTGCCAGCAGCTTCTATTCGGGACACGGCGAGCAGTACTTC. It translates to CASSFYSGHGEQYF.

This clonotype was found a few times. The V call is TRBV13, the J call TRBJ2-4; 7 positions agree with TRBD1. From germline, CDR1 is PRHDT and CDR2 FYEKMQ (reference sequence). This CDR3 has 16 amino acids. Trimming took 4 bases from V and 3 from J; bases not matched to a gene: 9. CDR3 in amino acids: CASSSQGTVGKNIQYF. The CDR3 DNA reads as TGTGCCAGCAGCTCACAGGGGACAGTAGGCAAAAACATTCAGTACTTC.

The chain joins TRBV3-1 to TRBJ2-3; TRBD2 matches at 8 bases. Germline CDR1 reads LGHDT; CDR2 reads YNNKEL (reference sequence). Trimming took 4 bases from V and 8 from J; bases not matched to a gene: 14. The CDR3 runs 16 residues. The CDR3 reads CASSRPSRAGAGTQYF. The CDR3 coding sequence is TGTGCCAGCAGCCGCCCCTCTAGAGCGGGAGCAGGTACGCAGTATTTT.

This chain links TRBV5-1 with TRBJ1-4, with 7 bases identical to TRBD1. CDR3 size: 15 residues. J lost 0 bases, V lost 4 bases, and 3 bases had no gene match. Germline V gene sequence: CDR1 SGHRS, CDR2 YFSETQ. The CDR3 region is CASSPGQATNEKLFF. CDR3 in DNA: TGCGCCAGCAGCCCCGGACAGGCAACTAATGAAAAACTGTTTTTT.

The chain uses TRBV7-2 and TRBJ2-3; D is ambiguous. Per the germline V gene, CDR1 is SGHTA and CDR2 is FQGNSA. The length of the CDR3 is 15 residues. Trimming cost V 5 bases and J 4 bases, with 16 bases left between them. This CDR3 reads CASSRDIALADTQYF. Here the CDR3 DNA reads TGTGCCAGCAGCAGAGACATCGCCCTGGCAGATACGCAGTATTTT.

The CDR3 here is CSATRDVDYGYTF. For the CDR3, the DNA is TGCAGTGCTACCCGGGACGTAGACTATGGCTACACCTTC. This chain joins TRBV20-1 and TRBJ1-2; maybe TRBD1 (5 bases). V was pared by 4 bases and J by 3 bases, with 12 bases between. The CDR3 has 13 amino acids. Germline V gene data show CDR1 as DFQATT and CDR2 as SNEGSKA (reference sequence).

The chain links TRBV6-2 or TRBV6-3 to TRBJ2-1, with a weak D call TRBD2 (6 bases). This CDR3 contains 15 residues. The V gene lost 2 bases and the J gene lost 9 bases, with 17 bases spanning the gap. Per germline, CDR1 MNHEY and CDR2 SVGEGT. CDR3 in DNA: TGTGCCAGCAGTTACCTCGGCGGGACCGGCGGTGAGCAGTTCTTC. Protein product: CASSYLGGTGGEQFF.

This chain joins TRBV10-3 and TRBJ2-5; TRBD2 aligns across 7 bases. V lost 4 bases, J lost 2 bases, and 4 bases stayed unmatched. The germline V gene encodes CDR1 ENHRY and CDR2 SYGVKD. This CDR3 spans 14 amino acids. The CDR3, as DNA: TGTGCCATCAGTGGGGCTAGCGGACAAGAGACCCAGTACTTC. Translation: CAISGASGQETQYF.

The table lists this clonotype with a few counts. V is TRBV6-5 and J is TRBJ2-4, with 14 bases that match TRBD2. The V gene end was trimmed by 2 bases and the J gene end by 5 bases; junction bases not matched to a gene: 2. The CDR3 consists of 16 residues. CDR1 and CDR2 (germline): MNHEY, SVGAGI. The DNA of the CDR3 is TGTGCCAGCAGTTACGGGACTAGCGGGAGTCAAAACATTCAGTACTTC. Translation gives CASSYGTSGSQNIQYF.

This sequence joins TRBV7-9 and TRBJ2-5; tentative D call: TRBD2 (5 bases). Germline values: CDR1 SEHNR, CDR2 FQNEAQ (reference sequence). This CDR3 region has 14 residues. The V end was cut by 1 base, the J end by 5 bases, with 11 bases between. The CDR3 region is CASSLERAGETQYF. The CDR3 nucleotides read TGTGCCAGCAGCTTAGAGAGGGCCGGGGAGACCCAGTACTTC.

In this sample, this clonotype turned up many times. V and J are TRBV9 and TRBJ1-2; D gene unclear. The germline V gene has CDR1 SGDLS and CDR2 YYNGEE. This CDR3 is 12 amino acids long. V was clipped by 0 bases and J by 4 bases, with 4 bases between them. CDR3 DNA sequence: TGTGCCAGCAGCGTAGACAGCTATGGCTACACCTTC. Amino acid sequence: CASSVDSYGYTF.

This rearrangement joins TRBV12-3 or TRBV12-4 to TRBJ2-3; no definite D call. The V end lost 5 bases, the J end lost 6 bases, and 15 bases lay between the germline ends. This CDR3 is 14 amino acids long. The CDR3 loop reads CASSPLTLCDTQYF. As DNA, the CDR3 is TGTGCCAGCAGTCCCCTAACTCTATGTGATACGCAGTATTTT.

This chain links TRBV13 with TRBJ2-1; weak D call: TRBD1 (6 bases). V was cut by 5 bases and J by 0 bases, with 11 bases left in between. In germline, CDR1 is PRHDT, CDR2 FYEKMQ (reference sequence). CDR3 length equals 15 residues. In DNA form, the CDR3 reads TGTGCCAGCAGCCGGGACATCAACTCCTACAATGAGCAGTTCTTC. Translating gives CASSRDINSYNEQFF.

This clonotype was observed a handful of times. The J gene is TRBJ2-1, the V gene TRBV20-1; weak D call: TRBD2 (5 bases). Between the trimmed V and J ends, which lost 7 bases and 2 bases, there was a span of 12 bases. Germline V CDR1 and CDR2: DFQATT, SNEGSKA (reference sequence). The CDR3 spans 13 residues. DNA for the CDR3: TGCAGTGTTCAGAGGGTGGCCTACAATGAGCAGTTCTTC. Translated: CSVQRVAYNEQFF.

In DNA, the CDR3 is TGTGCCACTCTTTCTCATGAGCGGGAGTACTTC. Its protein product is CATLSHEREYF. V gene TRBV6-5 combines with J gene TRBJ2-7; weak D call: TRBD2 (6 bases). The V gene's germline CDR1 is MNHEY and CDR2 SVGAGI. Trimming left V 10 bases short and J 11 bases short, with 18 bases between. CDR3 size: 11 residues.

This clonotype was seen only a few times. A much larger clone lies one base from this, so it may be a read error. The chain is built from TRBV28 and TRBJ2-7, with TRBD1 matching 10 bases. Looked up from germline, CDR1 is MDHEN and CDR2 is SYDVKM. This CDR3 has 14 amino acids. The ends lost 7 bases at V and 3 bases at J; junction bases unmatched: 6. The CDR3 region is CASTPRDRGYEQYF. In DNA form, the CDR3 reads TGTGCCAGCACCCCCCGGGACAGGGGCTACGAGCAGTACTTC.

The CDR3 protein is CSARDPGLKNSPLHF. CDR3 in DNA: TGCAGTGCTAGAGATCCCGGCCTTAAGAATTCACCCCTCCACTTT. This chain joins TRBV20-1 and TRBJ1-6; no definite D call. Trimming took off 0 bases at V and 7 bases at J, with 13 bases between the two ends. Germline CDR1 DFQATT, CDR2 SNEGSKA (reference sequence). The CDR3 contains 15 residues.